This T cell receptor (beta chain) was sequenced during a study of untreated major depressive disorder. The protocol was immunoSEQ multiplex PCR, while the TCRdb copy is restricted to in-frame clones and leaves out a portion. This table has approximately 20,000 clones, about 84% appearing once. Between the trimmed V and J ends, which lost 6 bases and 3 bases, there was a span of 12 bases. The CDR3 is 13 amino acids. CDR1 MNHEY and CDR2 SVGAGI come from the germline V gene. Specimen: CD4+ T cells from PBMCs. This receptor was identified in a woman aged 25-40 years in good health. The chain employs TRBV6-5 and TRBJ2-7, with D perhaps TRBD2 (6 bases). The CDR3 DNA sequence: TGTGCCAGCAGACGGGACTCCTTCTACGAGCAGTACTTC. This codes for CASRRDSFYEQYF.